Ten or more counts support the clone carrying this TCR beta chain. Its antigen is currently unknown. The authors prepared the TCRbeta library with unique molecular identifiers. TCRdb recomputed calls from the PCR reads with MiXCR, one row per CDR3 protein. The data hold around 270,000 distinct CDR3 sequences, with less than 9.5% observed a single time. This sample is part of a study of T-cell reconstitution after alpha-beta-depleted transplantation in children. Findings and limits, study-wide: At around two months after transplant, the alpha-beta T cells were reportedly derived from several hundred expanded clones that came from non-depleted graft cells. Some patients owed their high day-60 TCRbeta diversity to surviving recipient T cells and thymic progenitors. Fresh T-cell production supplied most of the T-cell counts and diversity seen one year after transplant.

The TCR originated in a female patient aged 2 to 10 who had a stem cell transplant for Fanconi anemia, so the T cells may come from the graft donor. The source was peripheral blood, collected 360 days after TCRalphabeta/CD19-depleted stem cell transplant.

In DNA form, the CDR3 reads TGTGCCACCAGCAGAGGAAAATCGGGGCTAAAACTTAATTCACCCCTCCACTTT. Translation: CATSRGKSGLKLNSPLHF. V is TRBV15 and J is TRBJ1-6, with D possibly matching TRBD1 (5 bases). The CDR3 has 18 amino acids. CDR1 and CDR2 (germline): LNHNV, YYDKDF (reference sequence). Trimming removed 1 base at V and 6 bases at J, with 19 bases between.